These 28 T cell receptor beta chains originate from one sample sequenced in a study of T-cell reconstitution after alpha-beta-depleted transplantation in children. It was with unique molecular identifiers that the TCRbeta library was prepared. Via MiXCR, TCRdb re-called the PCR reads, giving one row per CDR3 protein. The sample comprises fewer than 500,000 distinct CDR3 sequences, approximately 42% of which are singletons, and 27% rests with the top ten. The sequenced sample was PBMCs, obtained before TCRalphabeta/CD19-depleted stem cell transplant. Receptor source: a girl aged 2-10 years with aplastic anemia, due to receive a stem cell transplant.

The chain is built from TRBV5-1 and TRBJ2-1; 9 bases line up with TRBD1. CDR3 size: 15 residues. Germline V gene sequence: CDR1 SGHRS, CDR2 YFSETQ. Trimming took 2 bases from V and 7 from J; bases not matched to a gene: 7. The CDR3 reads CASSFGDRDLNEQFF. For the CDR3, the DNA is TGCGCCAGCAGCTTTGGGGACAGGGATTTGAATGAGCAGTTCTTC.

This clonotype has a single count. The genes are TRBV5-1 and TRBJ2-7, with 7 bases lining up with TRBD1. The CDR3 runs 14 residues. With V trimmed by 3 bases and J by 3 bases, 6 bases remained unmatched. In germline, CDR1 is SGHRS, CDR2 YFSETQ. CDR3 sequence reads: CASSSGTVYYEQYF. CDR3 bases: TGCGCCAGCAGCTCCGGGACAGTCTACTACGAGCAGTACTTC.

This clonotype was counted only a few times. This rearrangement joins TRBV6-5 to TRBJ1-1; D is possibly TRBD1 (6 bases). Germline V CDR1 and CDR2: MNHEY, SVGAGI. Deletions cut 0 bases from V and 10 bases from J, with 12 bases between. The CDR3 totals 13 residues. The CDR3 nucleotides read TGTGCCAGCAGTTACTCTCAGGGGAAGGGAGCTTTCTTT. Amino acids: CASSYSQGKGAFF.

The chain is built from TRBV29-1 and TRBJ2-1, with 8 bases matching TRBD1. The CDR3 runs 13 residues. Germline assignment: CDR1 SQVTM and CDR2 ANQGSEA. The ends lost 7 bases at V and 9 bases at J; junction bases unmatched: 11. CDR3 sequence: CSADRGWGSEQFF. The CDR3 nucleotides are TGCAGCGCTGACAGGGGTTGGGGCAGTGAGCAGTTCTTC.

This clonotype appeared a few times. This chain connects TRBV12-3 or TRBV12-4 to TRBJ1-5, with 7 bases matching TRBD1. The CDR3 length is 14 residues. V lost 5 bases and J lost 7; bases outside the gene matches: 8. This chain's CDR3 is CASSAGTELQPQHF. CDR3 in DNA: TGTGCCAGCAGTGCCGGGACAGAGCTCCAGCCCCAGCATTTT.

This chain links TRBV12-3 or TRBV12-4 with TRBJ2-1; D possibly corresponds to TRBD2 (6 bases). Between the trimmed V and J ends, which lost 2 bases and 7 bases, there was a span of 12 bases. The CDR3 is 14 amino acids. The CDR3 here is CASSLSPGGNEQFF. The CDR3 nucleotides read TGTGCCAGCAGTTTATCCCCTGGGGGGAATGAGCAGTTCTTC.

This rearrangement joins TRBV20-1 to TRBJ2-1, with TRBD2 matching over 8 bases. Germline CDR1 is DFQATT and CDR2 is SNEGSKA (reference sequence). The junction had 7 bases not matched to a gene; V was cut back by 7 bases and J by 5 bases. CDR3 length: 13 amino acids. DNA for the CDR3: TGCAGTGTCAGAGAAGCGGGGGACAATGAGCAGTTCTTC. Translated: CSVREAGDNEQFF.

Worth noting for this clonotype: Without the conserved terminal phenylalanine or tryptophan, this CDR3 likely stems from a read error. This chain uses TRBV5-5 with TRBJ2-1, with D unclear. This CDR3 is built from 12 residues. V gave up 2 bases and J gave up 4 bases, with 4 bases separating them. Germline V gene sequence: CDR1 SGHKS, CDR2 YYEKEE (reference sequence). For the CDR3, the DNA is TGTGCCAGCAGCTTACCGTACAATGAGCAGTTCATC. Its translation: CASSLPYNEQFI.

The CDR3 DNA sequence: TGTGCCATCGCGAGACAGGGGGGCAATGAGCAGTTCTTC. This translates into CAIARQGGNEQFF. This chain links TRBV10-3 with TRBJ2-1, with TRBD1 identical over 9 bases. V was pared by 8 bases and J by 6 bases, with 5 bases of the junction left unmatched. The CDR3 extends over 13 amino acids. Germline loops: CDR1 ENHRY, CDR2 SYGVKD.

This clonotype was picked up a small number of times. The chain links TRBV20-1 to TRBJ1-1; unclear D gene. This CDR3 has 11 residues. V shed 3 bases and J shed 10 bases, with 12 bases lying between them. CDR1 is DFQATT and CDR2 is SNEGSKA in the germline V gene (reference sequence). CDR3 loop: CSASWTPRAFF. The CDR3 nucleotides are TGCAGTGCTAGCTGGACCCCGCGAGCTTTCTTT.

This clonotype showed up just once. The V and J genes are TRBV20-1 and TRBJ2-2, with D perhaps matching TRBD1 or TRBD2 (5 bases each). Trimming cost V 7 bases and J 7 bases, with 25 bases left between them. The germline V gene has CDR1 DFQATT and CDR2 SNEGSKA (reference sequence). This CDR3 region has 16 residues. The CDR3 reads CSVGTTSARPIGELFF. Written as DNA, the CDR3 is TGCAGTGTTGGGACCACTAGTGCGAGGCCTATCGGGGAGCTGTTTTTT.

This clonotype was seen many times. The DNA for the CDR3 is TGTGCCAGCGGGCTCCCCGGTGAGCAGTTCTTC. Its protein is CASGLPGEQFF. The chain is built from TRBV12-3 or TRBV12-4 and TRBJ2-1; no definite D call. V was cut by 8 bases and J by 9 bases, with 11 bases left in between. The CDR3 is 11 residues long.

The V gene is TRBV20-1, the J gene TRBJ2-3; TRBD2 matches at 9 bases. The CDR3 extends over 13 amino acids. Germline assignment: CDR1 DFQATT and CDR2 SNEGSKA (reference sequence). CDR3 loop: CSGSSGGTDTQYF. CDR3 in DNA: TGCAGCGGATCTAGCGGGGGCACAGATACGCAGTATTTT.

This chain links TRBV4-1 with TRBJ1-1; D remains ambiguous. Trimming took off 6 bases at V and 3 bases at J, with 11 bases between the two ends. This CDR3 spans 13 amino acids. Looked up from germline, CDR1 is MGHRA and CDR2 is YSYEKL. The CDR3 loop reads CASSSWEDTEAFF. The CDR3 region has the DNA TGCGCCAGCAGTTCCTGGGAGGACACTGAAGCTTTCTTT.

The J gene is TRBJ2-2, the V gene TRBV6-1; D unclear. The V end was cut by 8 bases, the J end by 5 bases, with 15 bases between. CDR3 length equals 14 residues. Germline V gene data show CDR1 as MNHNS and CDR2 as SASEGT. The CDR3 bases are TGTGCCAGCGGGCTGGTTGGTGAAACCGGGGAGCTGTTTTTT. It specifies CASGLVGETGELFF.

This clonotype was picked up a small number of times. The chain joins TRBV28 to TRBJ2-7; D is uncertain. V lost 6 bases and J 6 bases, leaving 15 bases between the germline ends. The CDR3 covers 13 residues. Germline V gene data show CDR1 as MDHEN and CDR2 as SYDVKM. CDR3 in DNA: TGTGCCAGCAGCCTACCGACAATGCTCGAGCAGTACTTC. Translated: CASSLPTMLEQYF. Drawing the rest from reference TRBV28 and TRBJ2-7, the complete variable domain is DVKVTQSSRYLVKRTGEKVFLECVQDMDHENMFWYRQDPGLGLRLIYFSYDVKMKEKGDIPEGYSVSREKKERFSLILESASTNQTSMYLCASSLPTMLEQYFGPGTRLTVT.

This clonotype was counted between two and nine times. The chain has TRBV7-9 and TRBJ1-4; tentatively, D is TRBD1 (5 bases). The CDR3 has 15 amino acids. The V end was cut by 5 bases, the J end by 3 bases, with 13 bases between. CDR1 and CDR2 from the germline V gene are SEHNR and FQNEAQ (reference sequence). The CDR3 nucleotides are TGTGCCAGCAGCCCCTCAGGCAGGGCTAATGAAAAACTGTTTTTT. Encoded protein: CASSPSGRANEKLFF.

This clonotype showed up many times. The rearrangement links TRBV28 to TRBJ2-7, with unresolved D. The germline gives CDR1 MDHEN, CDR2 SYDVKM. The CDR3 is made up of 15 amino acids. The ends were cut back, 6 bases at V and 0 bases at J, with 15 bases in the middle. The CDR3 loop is CASSLMGDGSYEQYF. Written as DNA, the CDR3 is TGTGCCAGCAGCCTAATGGGTGACGGCTCCTACGAGCAGTACTTC.

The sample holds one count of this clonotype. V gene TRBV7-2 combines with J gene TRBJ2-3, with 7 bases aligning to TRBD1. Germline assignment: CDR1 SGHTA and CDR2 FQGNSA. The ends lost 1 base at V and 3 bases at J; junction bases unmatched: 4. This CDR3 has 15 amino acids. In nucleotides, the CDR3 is TGTGCCAGCAGCTTAGATAGACAGGGAACAGATACGCAGTATTTT. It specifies CASSLDRQGTDTQYF.

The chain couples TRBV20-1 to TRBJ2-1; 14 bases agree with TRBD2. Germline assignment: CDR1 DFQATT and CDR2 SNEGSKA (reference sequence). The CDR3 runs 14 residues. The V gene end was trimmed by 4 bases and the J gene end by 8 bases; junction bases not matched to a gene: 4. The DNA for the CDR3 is TGCAGTGCTACTCGGACTAGCGGGAGGTATGAGCAGTTCTTC. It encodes CSATRTSGRYEQFF.

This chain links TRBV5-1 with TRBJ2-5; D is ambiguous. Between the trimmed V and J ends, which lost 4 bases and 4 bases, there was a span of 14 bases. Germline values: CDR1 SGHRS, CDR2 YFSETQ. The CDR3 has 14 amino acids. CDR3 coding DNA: TGCGCCAGCAGCCCCCGTGAGGCCCGAGAGACCCAGTACTTC. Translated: CASSPREARETQYF.

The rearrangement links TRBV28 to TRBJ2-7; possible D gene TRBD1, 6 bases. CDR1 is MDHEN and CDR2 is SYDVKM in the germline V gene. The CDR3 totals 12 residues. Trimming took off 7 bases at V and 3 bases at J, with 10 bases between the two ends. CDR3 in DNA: TGTGCCAGCAACTCCAGGGGCTACGAGCAGTACTTC. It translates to CASNSRGYEQYF.

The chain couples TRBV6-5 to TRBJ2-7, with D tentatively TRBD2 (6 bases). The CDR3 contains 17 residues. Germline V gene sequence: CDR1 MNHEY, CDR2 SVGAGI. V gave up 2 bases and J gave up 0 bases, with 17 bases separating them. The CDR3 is CASSYSRASASSYEQYF. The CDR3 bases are TGTGCCAGCAGTTACAGTAGGGCTAGCGCCAGCTCCTACGAGCAGTACTTC.

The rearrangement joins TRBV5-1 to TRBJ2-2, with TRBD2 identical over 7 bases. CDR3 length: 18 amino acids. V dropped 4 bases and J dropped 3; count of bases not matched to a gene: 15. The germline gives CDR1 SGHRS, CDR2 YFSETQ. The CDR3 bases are TGCGCCAGCAGCCCCAGCCCCCCTAGCGGAGCCTACACCGGGGAGCTGTTTTTT. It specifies CASSPSPPSGAYTGELFF. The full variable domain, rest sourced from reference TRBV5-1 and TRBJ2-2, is KAGVTQTPRYLIKTRGQQVTLSCSPISGHRSVSWYQQTPGQGLQFLFEYFSETQRNKGNFPGRFSGRQFSNSRSEMNVSTLELGDSALYLCASSPSPPSGAYTGELFFGEGSRLTVL.

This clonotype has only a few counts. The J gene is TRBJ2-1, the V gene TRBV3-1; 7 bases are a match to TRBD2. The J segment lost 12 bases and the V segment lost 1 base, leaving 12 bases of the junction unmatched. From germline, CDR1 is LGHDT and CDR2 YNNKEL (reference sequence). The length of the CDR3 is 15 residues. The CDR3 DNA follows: TGTGCCAGCAGCCAAGTAAGGTCCCAACTAGCGACGCAGTTCTTC. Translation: CASSQVRSQLATQFF.

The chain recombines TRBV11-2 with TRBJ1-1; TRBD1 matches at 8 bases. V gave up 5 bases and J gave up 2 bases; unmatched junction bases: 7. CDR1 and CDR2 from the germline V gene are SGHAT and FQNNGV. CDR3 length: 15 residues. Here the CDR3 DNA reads TGTGCCAGCAGCGTACAGGGGGACTATAACACTGAAGCTTTCTTT. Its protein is CASSVQGDYNTEAFF.

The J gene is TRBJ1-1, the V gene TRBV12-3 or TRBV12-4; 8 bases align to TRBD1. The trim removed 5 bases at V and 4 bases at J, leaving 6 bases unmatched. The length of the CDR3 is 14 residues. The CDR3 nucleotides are TGTGCCAGCAGTCTATCCAGGGGGCGCACTGAAGCTTTCTTT. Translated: CASSLSRGRTEAFF.

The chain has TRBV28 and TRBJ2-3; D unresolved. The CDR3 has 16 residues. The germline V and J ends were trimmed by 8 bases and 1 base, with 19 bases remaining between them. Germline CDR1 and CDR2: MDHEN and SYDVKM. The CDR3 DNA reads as TGTGCCAGCGGGTCAGCTCGAAGGTCTGGCACAGATACGCAGTATTTT. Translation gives CASGSARRSGTDTQYF.